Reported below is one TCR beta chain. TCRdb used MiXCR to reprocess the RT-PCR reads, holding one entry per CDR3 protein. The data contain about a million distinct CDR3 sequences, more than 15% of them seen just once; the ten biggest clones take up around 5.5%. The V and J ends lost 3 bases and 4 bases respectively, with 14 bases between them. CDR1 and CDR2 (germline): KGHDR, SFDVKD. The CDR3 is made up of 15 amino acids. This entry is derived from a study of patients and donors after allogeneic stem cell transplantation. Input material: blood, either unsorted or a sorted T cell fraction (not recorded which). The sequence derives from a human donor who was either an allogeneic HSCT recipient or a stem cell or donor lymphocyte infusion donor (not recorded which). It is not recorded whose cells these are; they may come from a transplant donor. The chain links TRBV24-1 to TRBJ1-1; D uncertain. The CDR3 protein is CATSDPSEGSTEAFF. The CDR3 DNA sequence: TGTGCCACCAGTGATCCGTCTGAAGGTAGCACTGAAGCTTTCTTT.